One sample yielded the 17 T cell receptor beta chains listed below, sequenced in a study of cytomegalovirus exposure and HLA in healthy donors. Researchers ran the PCR with 60 Vbeta and 13 Jbeta primers. The method was immunoSEQ multiplex PCR; TCRdb's version includes in-frame clones alone and lacks a portion of them. The sample includes roughly 120,000 clones. Sequenced input: PBMCs. Receptor source: a young man in good health and CMV-seronegative.

The V gene is TRBV15, the J gene TRBJ2-1; 9 positions agree with TRBD1. The CDR3 has 15 amino acids. The V gene's germline CDR1 is LNHNV and CDR2 YYDKDF (reference sequence). With 6 bases clipped from V and 5 bases from J, the junction kept 8 bases outside the gene matches. The CDR3 DNA sequence: TGTGCCACCAGAACGCCGGGACAGGGCCACAATGAGCAGTTCTTC. As protein: CATRTPGQGHNEQFF.

The chain couples TRBV29-1 to TRBJ1-2; D remains unclear. This CDR3 is 13 amino acids long. CDR1 and CDR2 from the germline V gene are SQVTM and ANQGSEA. The V and J ends lost 8 bases and 2 bases respectively, with 15 bases between them. CDR3 DNA sequence: TGCAGCACCTCTCCGGCAGGAAACTATGGCTACACCTTC. It encodes CSTSPAGNYGYTF.

J is TRBJ1-6 and V is TRBV5-1; D gene ambiguous. CDR3 length: 15 residues. The V end was cut by 1 base, the J end by 6 bases, with 11 bases between. The V gene's germline CDR1 is SGHRS and CDR2 YFSETQ. This CDR3 is CASSLLGIGNSPLHF. In DNA, the CDR3 is TGCGCCAGCAGCTTGCTAGGAATAGGTAATTCACCCCTCCACTTT.

The rearrangement links TRBV30 to TRBJ2-7; 7 bases align to TRBD2. J gave up 7 bases and V 5 bases, and 14 bases lay outside the gene matches. The V gene's germline CDR1 is GTSNPN and CDR2 SVGIG (reference sequence). The CDR3 runs to 14 residues. The CDR3 loop reads CAWGPLGGSREQYF. As DNA, the CDR3 is TGTGCCTGGGGGCCCCTGGGGGGGTCGAGGGAGCAGTACTTC.

The chain links TRBV19 to TRBJ2-2; possible D gene TRBD1, 5 bases. Trimming stripped 6 bases from V and 4 bases from J, with 12 bases between. Germline V gene data show CDR1 as LNHDA and CDR2 as SQIVND (reference sequence). This CDR3 is built from 14 residues. The CDR3 DNA is TGTGCCAGTAGCCCAACAGGATCCACCGGGGAGCTGTTTTTT. Amino acids: CASSPTGSTGELFF.

The chain employs TRBV7-8 and TRBJ2-2, with 13 nucleotides matching TRBD2. CDR1 is SGHVS and CDR2 is FQNEAQ in the germline V gene. CDR3 length: 16 residues. V lost 5 bases and J lost 7; bases outside the gene matches: 7. CDR3 sequence: CASSRRLAGGLGELFF. The CDR3 DNA follows: TGTGCCAGCAGCCGTCGACTAGCGGGAGGACTCGGGGAGCTGTTTTTT.

The rearrangement joins TRBV9 to TRBJ2-5, with 7 nucleotides matching TRBD1. Germline values: CDR1 SGDLS, CDR2 YYNGEE. V lost 1 base and J lost 5; bases outside the gene matches: 2. This CDR3 has 13 residues. This CDR3 is CASSVRGRETQYF. In nucleotides, the CDR3 is TGTGCCAGCAGCGTAAGGGGGCGGGAGACCCAGTACTTC.

V gene TRBV29-1 combines with J gene TRBJ2-1; 10 nucleotides line up with TRBD2. Trimming cost V 6 bases and J 9 bases; bases outside gene matches: 11. The germline CDR1 and CDR2 sequences are SQVTM and ANQGSEA. The CDR3 is made up of 14 amino acids. CDR3 DNA sequence: TGCAGCGTGGCAGCTAGCGGGAGTATTGGTGAGCAGTTCTTC. Protein product: CSVAASGSIGEQFF.

The chain employs TRBV9 and TRBJ1-4; no firm D call. CDR1 and CDR2 (germline): SGDLS, YYNGEE. This CDR3 contains 14 residues. V lost 0 bases and J lost 8, with 11 bases in between. CDR3 in amino acids: CASSVGHNEEKLFF. CDR3 nucleotide sequence: TGTGCCAGCAGCGTAGGCCATAACGAGGAAAAACTGTTTTTT.

The chain is built from TRBV7-9 and TRBJ2-1; 11 nucleotides align to TRBD2. Looked up from germline, CDR1 is SEHNR and CDR2 is FQNEAQ (reference sequence). The trim removed 4 bases at V and 4 bases at J, leaving 12 bases unmatched. This CDR3 spans 18 amino acids. CDR3 coding DNA: TGTGCCAGCAGCTCCGAACATCCAACTAGCGGGAGTTACAATGAGCAGTTCTTC. Translating gives CASSSEHPTSGSYNEQFF.

The rearrangement uses TRBV2 and TRBJ1-1; 7 bases line up with TRBD1. V dropped 0 bases and J dropped 0; count of bases not matched to a gene: 7. This CDR3 region has 17 residues. Germline V lookup: CDR1 SNHLY, CDR2 FYNNEI. CDR3 DNA: TGTGCCAGCAGTGAAGCTAGGGACAGATCAATGAACACTGAAGCTTTCTTT. Translating it yields CASSEARDRSMNTEAFF.

J is TRBJ1-2 and V is TRBV5-5; a weak D match, TRBD1 (5 bases). Germline values: CDR1 SGHKS, CDR2 YYEKEE (reference sequence). This CDR3 is built from 14 residues. V lost 4 bases, J lost 3 bases, and 13 bases lay in between. CDR3 protein: CASSRHGGDYGYTF. CDR3 DNA: TGTGCCAGCAGCCGCCATGGGGGGGACTATGGCTACACCTTC.

The genes are TRBV5-5 and TRBJ1-1; 9 bases line up with TRBD1. This CDR3 region has 15 residues. CDR1 is SGHKS, CDR2 YYEKEE, per germline (reference sequence). The trim removed 0 bases at V and 7 bases at J, leaving 7 bases unmatched. The CDR3 nucleotides are TGTGCCAGCAGCTTGGACGGGACAGGGCTGGATGAAGCTTTCTTT. As protein: CASSLDGTGLDEAFF.

The V call is TRBV7-9, the J call TRBJ1-1; tentative D call: TRBD1 (5 bases). Germline-derived CDR1 and CDR2 are SEHNR and FQNEAQ (reference sequence). V was pared by 2 bases and J by 8 bases, with 18 bases between. The length of the CDR3 is 15 residues. The CDR3 sequence is CASSLTWGGANEAFF. In DNA, the CDR3 is TGTGCCAGCAGCTTAACTTGGGGCGGGGCCAACGAAGCTTTCTTT.

The rearrangement links TRBV2 to TRBJ2-7; 7 bases agree with TRBD1. Germline V gene lookup returns CDR1 SNHLY and CDR2 FYNNEI. V shed 6 bases and J 6 bases; nucleotides not matched to a gene: 8. The CDR3 is made up of 13 amino acids. CDR3 bases: TGTGCCAGCAGCCGAACGACAGGGCCCGAGCAGTACTTC. Protein: CASSRTTGPEQYF.

The V call is TRBV10-3, the J call TRBJ1-2, with 12 bases aligning to TRBD1. Germline lookup yields CDR1 ENHRY and CDR2 SYGVKD. The CDR3 extends over 15 amino acids. Trimming at V came to 5 bases and at J to 8 bases, leaving 9 bases not matched to a gene. CDR3 loop: CAISPEGQGASGYTF. Written as DNA, the CDR3 is TGTGCCATCAGTCCCGAGGGACAGGGGGCGAGCGGCTACACCTTC.

V usage is TRBV5-5 and J usage is TRBJ2-1, with a tentative D call TRBD2 (6 bases). The CDR3 has 15 amino acids. Germline V gives CDR1 SGHKS, CDR2 YYEKEE (reference sequence). Trimming removed 0 bases from V and 4 bases from J, with 11 bases in between. CDR3 DNA sequence: TGTGCCAGCAGCTTGGGGACCCGGGGGTACAATGAGCAGTTCTTC. Translated, it gives CASSLGTRGYNEQFF. The variable domain in full, with the rest retrieved from reference TRBV5-5 and TRBJ2-1, is DAGVTQSPTHLIKTRGQQVTLRCSPISGHKSVSWYQQVLGQGPQFIFQYYEKEERGRGNFPDRFSARQFPNYSSELNVNALLLGDSALYLCASSLGTRGYNEQFFGPGTRLTVL.